This T cell receptor beta chain was found in a study of PD-L1 blockade in urothelial cancer. Study-wide background: Researchers looked at the blood 3 weeks (second dose) and 6 weeks after treatment began.

The time point here: peripheral blood 6 weeks after treatment start. Trimming took 1 base from V and 2 from J, leaving 6 bases between them. The germline gives CDR1 GTSNPN, CDR2 SVGIG (reference sequence). The CDR3 loop spans 13 amino acids. TCRdb keeps only in-frame clones here, not all; method: immunoSEQ multiplex PCR. The table has approximately 110,000 clones, around 93% seen once. The clonotype comes from a man in his sixties with urothelial cancer. V gene TRBV30 combines with J gene TRBJ1-5, with D possibly being TRBD1 (6 bases). The source material was PBMCs, sampled around atezolizumab (anti-PD-L1) treatment. CDR3 residues: CAWSGQGNQPQHF. As DNA, the CDR3 is TGTGCCTGGAGTGGACAGGGCAATCAGCCCCAGCATTTT.